The 11 T cell receptor beta chains below come from one sample, sequenced in a study of T cell changes during pregnancy in multiple sclerosis. Assay: immunoSEQ multiplex PCR; the TCRdb copy retains only in-frame clones and omits some. This sample carries about 110,000 clones, about 90% of them seen once, and the ten largest clones take roughly 0.78%. Sequenced here: peripheral blood, sampled in the third trimester of pregnancy. The receptor set was obtained from a female donor in good health, enrolled as a control in a pregnancy study.

The chain carries TRBV7-9 and TRBJ1-1; the match to TRBD1 covers 8 bases. Germline loops: CDR1 SEHNR, CDR2 FQNEAQ (reference sequence). Trimming took 0 bases from V and 2 from J; bases not matched to a gene: 5. This CDR3 is built from 16 residues. In nucleotides, the CDR3 is TGTGCCAGCAGCTTAGCGAGGACAGGGATTAACACTGAAGCTTTCTTT. It translates to CASSLARTGINTEAFF.

This sequence joins TRBV7-3 and TRBJ2-5, with 7 bases that match TRBD2. V trimming: 2 bases; J trimming: 9 bases; junction bases outside the gene matches: 9. Germline V gene sequence: CDR1 SGHTA, CDR2 FQGTGA. This CDR3 has 14 amino acids. This CDR3 is CASSLEAVRGSQYF. The CDR3 DNA sequence: TGTGCCAGCAGCTTAGAGGCGGTGCGGGGGTCCCAGTACTTC.

CDR3 in amino acids: CASSWDRASGTNTEAFF. The CDR3 DNA is TGCGCCAGCAGTTGGGACAGGGCTTCGGGGACGAACACTGAAGCTTTCTTT. The chain uses TRBV5-1 and TRBJ1-1; 9 nucleotides align to TRBD1. Unmatched junction bases numbered 12, after V lost 5 bases and J lost 1 base. This CDR3 region has 17 residues. CDR1 is SGHRS and CDR2 is YFSETQ in the germline V gene.

This clone was detected once. The CDR3 coding sequence is TGTGCCAGCAGCCTGCTAGGGAGCAGCAATCAGCCCCAGCATTTT. It translates to CASSLLGSSNQPQHF. This rearrangement joins TRBV2 to TRBJ1-5; no definite D call. V was trimmed by 6 bases and J by 1 base, leaving 13 bases between them. This CDR3 comprises 15 residues. Germline V gene data show CDR1 as SNHLY and CDR2 as FYNNEI.

CDR3 loop: CASRDRAGNYGYTF. The CDR3 coding sequence is TGTGCCAGCAGGGACAGGGCGGGCAACTATGGCTACACCTTC. The V call is TRBV5-8, the J call TRBJ1-2; TRBD1 aligns across 8 bases. CDR3 length: 14 residues. After removal of 5 bases from V and 2 bases from J, the junction contained 5 bases not matched to a gene. Per the germline V gene, CDR1 is SGHTS and CDR2 is YDEGEE.

This clone was recorded once. The chain recombines TRBV6-6 with TRBJ1-2; the D is unclear. The germline gives CDR1 MNHNY, CDR2 SVGAGI (reference sequence). V lost 4 bases and J lost 4, with 10 bases in between. This CDR3 contains 13 residues. CDR3 sequence reads: CASSSSSSYGYTF. The CDR3 nucleotides are TGTGCCAGCAGTTCGAGCTCCTCCTATGGCTACACCTTC.

The chain links TRBV11-3 to TRBJ1-1; the D gene is possibly TRBD1 (6 bases). CDR1 and CDR2 from the germline V gene are SGHNT and YENEEA. Trimming pared 5 bases from V and 1 base from J, leaving 14 bases between. The CDR3 is 15 residues long. The CDR3 loop is CASSARTVPNTEAFF. The DNA of the CDR3 is TGTGCCAGCAGCGCCCGGACAGTACCGAACACTGAAGCTTTCTTT.

This rearrangement joins TRBV15 to TRBJ2-1; 11 nucleotides line up with TRBD1. The CDR3 sequence is 16 residues long. Trimming took 0 bases from V and 4 from J; bases not matched to a gene: 2. Looked up from germline, CDR1 is LNHNV and CDR2 is YYDKDF (reference sequence). CDR3 in amino acids: CATSREGDRGYNEQFF. CDR3 coding DNA: TGTGCCACCAGCAGAGAGGGGGACAGGGGGTACAATGAGCAGTTCTTC.

The gene calls are TRBV9 and TRBJ1-3; unclear D gene. The V gene's germline CDR1 is SGDLS and CDR2 YYNGEE. CDR3 length: 18 residues. Trimming removed 3 bases from V and 3 bases from J, with 22 bases in between. The CDR3 sequence is CASSARRQNPQDGNTIYF. The CDR3 coding sequence is TGTGCCAGCAGCGCAAGGAGGCAAAATCCCCAGGATGGAAACACCATATATTTT.

The gene calls are TRBV7-6 and TRBJ2-7; TRBD1 agrees at 10 bases. The germline V gene has CDR1 SGHVS and CDR2 FNYEAQ. After removal of 4 bases from V and 5 bases from J, the junction contained 2 bases not matched to a gene. This CDR3 has 13 amino acids. The CDR3 loop is CASSWTGGNEQYF. For the CDR3, the DNA is TGTGCCAGCAGCTGGACAGGGGGTAACGAGCAGTACTTC.

V is TRBV4-2 and J is TRBJ2-1, with D possibly matching TRBD1 (6 bases). This CDR3 contains 14 residues. The ends were cut back, 4 bases at V and 5 bases at J, with 12 bases in the middle. Germline CDR1 is LGHNA and CDR2 is YNFKEQ. CDR3 amino acids: CASSLRNRDNEQFF. The DNA for the CDR3 is TGTGCCAGCAGCCTTCGAAACAGGGACAATGAGCAGTTCTTC.